Listed below are T cell receptor beta chains from one sample, sequenced in a study of regulatory T cells in long-lasting Graves disease. TCRdb recomputed calls from the multiplex PCR reads with MiXCR, one row per CDR3 protein. This table has 450,000 to 600,000 distinct CDR3 sequences, approximately 13% appearing once. This same sample was also part of a study on T cells in Graves' hyperthyroidism and ophthalmopathy.

The source was peripheral blood mononuclear cells (PBMCs), collected at new diagnosis, from a patient treated with antithyroid drugs. These receptors came from a man aged 25-40 years with Graves disease. Each CDR3 is given with its conserved first and last residue. A D gene is named only where the DNA matches it firmly. Size is omitted from some rows. Given values are once, few, many or a class for expanded clones.

V gene	J gene	clone size	D gene	CDR3 DNA	CDR3 protein
TRBV5-1	TRBJ2-5	.	.	TGCGCCAGCAGGGACATCGGGGAGACCCAGTACTTC	CASRDIGETQYF
TRBV20-1	TRBJ1-4	.	.	TGCAGTGCTAGAGATGGGGGTAACCTTAGTGAAAAACTGTTTTTT	CSARDGGNLSEKLFF
TRBV29-1	TRBJ1-1	many	.	TGCAGCGTTCGGACGGCCGAGCAGGCTGAAGCTTTCTTT	CSVRTAEQAEAFF
TRBV2	TRBJ2-7	many	.	TGTGCCAGCCTAGGCCGGGACGGTAGCTCCTACGAGCAGTACTTC	CASLGRDGSSYEQYF
TRBV24-1	TRBJ1-1	.	.	TGTGCCACCAGTGATAACAGGGTACCTGAAGCTTTCTTT	CATSDNRVPEAFF
TRBV12-3/TRBV12-4	TRBJ2-7	many	.	TGTGCCAGCAGTTATCAGGGCTACGAGCAGTACTTC	CASSYQGYEQYF
TRBV2	TRBJ2-2	many	TRBD2	TGTGCCAGCAGTAATAGCGGGATCGGGGAGCTGTTTTTT	CASSNSGIGELFF
TRBV28	TRBJ1-5	many	.	TGTGCCAGCAAAAGGAGGGATAGCAATCAGCCCCAGCATTTT	CASKRRDSNQPQHF
TRBV12-3/TRBV12-4	TRBJ2-1	.	.	TGTGCCGGCAGTCCTCCGGGACCACTCCACAATGAGCAGTTCTTC	CAGSPPGPLHNEQFF
TRBV20-1	TRBJ1-5	.	.	TGCAGTGCTAGTAGGGGGGATGGCAATCAGCCCCAGCATTTT	CSASRGDGNQPQHF
TRBV3-1	TRBJ1-4	few	.	TGTGCCATCAGCCGGATCGCAACTAATGAAAAACTGTTTTTT	CAISRIATNEKLFF
TRBV3-1	TRBJ1-4	.	TRBD1	TGTGCCAGCAGCAGAGTGTACAGGGGGACTAATGAAAAACTGTTTTTT	CASSRVYRGTNEKLFF
TRBV7-6	TRBJ2-4	many	.	TGTGACACGTCTCTAGCCAAAAACATTCAGTACTTC	CDTSLAKNIQYF
TRBV30	TRBJ1-5	few	.	TGTGCCTGGAGCCGGGGAGGTAATCCGCCCCAGCATTTT	CAWSRGGNPPQHF